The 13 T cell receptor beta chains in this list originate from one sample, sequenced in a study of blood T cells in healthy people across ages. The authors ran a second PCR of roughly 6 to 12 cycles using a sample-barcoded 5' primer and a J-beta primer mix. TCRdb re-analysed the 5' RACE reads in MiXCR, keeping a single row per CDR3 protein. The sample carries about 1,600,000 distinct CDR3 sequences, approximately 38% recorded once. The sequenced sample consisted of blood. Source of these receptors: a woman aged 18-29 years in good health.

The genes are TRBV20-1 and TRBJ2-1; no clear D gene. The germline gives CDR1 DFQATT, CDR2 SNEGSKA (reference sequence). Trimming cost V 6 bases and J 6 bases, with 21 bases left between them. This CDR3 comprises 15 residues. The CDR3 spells CSAPAATLLTNEQFF. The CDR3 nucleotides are TGCAGTGCCCCGGCGGCTACCCTTCTAACCAATGAGCAGTTCTTC.

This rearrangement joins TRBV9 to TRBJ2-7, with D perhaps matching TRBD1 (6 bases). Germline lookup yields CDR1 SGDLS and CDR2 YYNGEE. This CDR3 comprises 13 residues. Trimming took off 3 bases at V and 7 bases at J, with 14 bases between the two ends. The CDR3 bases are TGTGCCAGCAGCGGGCAGGGGAGAGGTGAGCAGTACTTC. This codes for CASSGQGRGEQYF.

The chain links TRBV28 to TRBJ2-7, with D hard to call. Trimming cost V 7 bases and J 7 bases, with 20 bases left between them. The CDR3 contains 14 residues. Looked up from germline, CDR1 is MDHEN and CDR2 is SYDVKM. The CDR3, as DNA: TGTGCCAGCACCACTTGGAGCTCCTACAATGAGCAGTACTTC. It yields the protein CASTTWSSYNEQYF.

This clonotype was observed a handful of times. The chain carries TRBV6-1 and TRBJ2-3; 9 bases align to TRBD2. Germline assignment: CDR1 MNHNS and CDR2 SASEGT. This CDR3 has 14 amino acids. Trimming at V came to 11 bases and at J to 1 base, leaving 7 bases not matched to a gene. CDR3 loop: CAVRRTSGTDTQYF. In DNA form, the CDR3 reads TGTGCCGTCCGCCGGACTAGCGGCACAGATACGCAGTATTTT.

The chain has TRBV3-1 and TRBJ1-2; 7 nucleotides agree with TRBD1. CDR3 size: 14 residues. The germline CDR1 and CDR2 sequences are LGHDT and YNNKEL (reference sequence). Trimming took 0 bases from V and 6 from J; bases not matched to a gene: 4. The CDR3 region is CASSQEAGGDGYTF. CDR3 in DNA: TGTGCCAGCAGCCAAGAGGCAGGGGGTGATGGCTACACCTTC.

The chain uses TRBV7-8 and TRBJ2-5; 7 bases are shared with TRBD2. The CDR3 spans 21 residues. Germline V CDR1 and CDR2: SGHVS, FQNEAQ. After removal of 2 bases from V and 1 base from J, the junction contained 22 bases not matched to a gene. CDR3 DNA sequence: TGTGCCAGCAGCTTAAGGGTAAAGGGACGCCCTAGCGGTCTTTCCCAAGAGACCCAGTACTTC. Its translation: CASSLRVKGRPSGLSQETQYF.

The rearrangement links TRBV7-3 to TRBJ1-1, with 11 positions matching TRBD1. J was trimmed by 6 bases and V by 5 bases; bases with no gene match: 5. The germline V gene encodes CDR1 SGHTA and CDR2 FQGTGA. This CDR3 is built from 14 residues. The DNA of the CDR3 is TGTGCCAGCAGCGGGACAGGGGGTGAGGCTGAAGCTTTCTTT. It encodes CASSGTGGEAEAFF.

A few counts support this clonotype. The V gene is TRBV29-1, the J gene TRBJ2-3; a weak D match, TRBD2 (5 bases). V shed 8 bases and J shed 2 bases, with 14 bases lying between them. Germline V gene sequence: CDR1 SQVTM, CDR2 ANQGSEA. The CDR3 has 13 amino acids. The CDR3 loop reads CSCGGRLTDTQYF. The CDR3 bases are TGCAGCTGTGGAGGCAGGCTCACAGATACGCAGTATTTT.

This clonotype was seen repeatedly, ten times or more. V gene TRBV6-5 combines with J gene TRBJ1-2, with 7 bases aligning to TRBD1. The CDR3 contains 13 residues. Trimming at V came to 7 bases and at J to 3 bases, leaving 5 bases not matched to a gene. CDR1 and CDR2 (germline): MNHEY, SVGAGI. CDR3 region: CASTRGGYYGYTF. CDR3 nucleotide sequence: TGTGCCAGCACCAGGGGGGGATACTATGGCTACACCTTC.

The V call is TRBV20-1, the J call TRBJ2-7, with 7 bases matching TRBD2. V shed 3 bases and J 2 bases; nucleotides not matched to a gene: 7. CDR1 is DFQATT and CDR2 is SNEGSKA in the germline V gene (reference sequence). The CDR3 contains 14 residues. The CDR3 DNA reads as TGCAGTGCTAGGGATTGGGGGAGGGCCTACGAGCAGTACTTC. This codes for CSARDWGRAYEQYF.

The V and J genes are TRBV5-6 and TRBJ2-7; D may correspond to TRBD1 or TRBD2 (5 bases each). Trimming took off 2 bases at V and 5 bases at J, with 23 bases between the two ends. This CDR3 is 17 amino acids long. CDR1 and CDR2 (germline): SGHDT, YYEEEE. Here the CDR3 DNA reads TGTGCCAGCAGCTTTTCCTTGCCGACGGGGCGAGGGGACGAGCAGTACTTC. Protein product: CASSFSLPTGRGDEQYF.

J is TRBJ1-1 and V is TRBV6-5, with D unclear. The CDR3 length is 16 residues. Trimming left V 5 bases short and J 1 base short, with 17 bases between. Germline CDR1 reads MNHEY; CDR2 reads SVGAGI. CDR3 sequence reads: CASSPSAPGGNTEAFF. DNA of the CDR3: TGTGCCAGCAGTCCCTCGGCGCCCGGTGGGAACACTGAAGCTTTCTTT.

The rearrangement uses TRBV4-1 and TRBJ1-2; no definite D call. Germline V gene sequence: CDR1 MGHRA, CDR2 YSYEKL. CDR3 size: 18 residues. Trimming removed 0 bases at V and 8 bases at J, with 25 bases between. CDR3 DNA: TGCGCCAGCAGCCAAGATACGACCCAAAGGATCCATTGGGAAGGCTACACCTTC. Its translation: CASSQDTTQRIHWEGYTF.